This T cell receptor beta chain was identified in a study of blood T cell repertoires in COVID-19 (dated by TCRdb to 2019 to 2021). Broadly, across the study: Samples from collaborators originated in the United States, Italy and Spain and spanned both the acute and convalescent phases of COVID-19. The material from the prospective study consisted of cDNA or gDNA derived from T cells, B-cell-depleted T cells, or PBMCs. The dataset comprised deeply sampled blood TCRbeta repertoires from subjects exposed to, actively infected with, or recovered from COVID-19. The repertoires were released in a freely available public database intended as a resource for research on the immune response to SARS-CoV-2. Samples were obtained from the ongoing ImmuneRACE study (first 160 participants) and from 1,254 subjects provided by 6 global collaborators. The sample metadata nearly always contained a de-identified subject ID, COVID-19 status, age in years and sex. Where HLA class I and class II types were available, the types were taken from metadata supplied by the sample provider, not from assay-based typing.

To note about this clone: The clone's antigen remains unknown. Base qualities are not recorded, but no much larger clone differs from it by a single base.

Collaborating institutions collected whole blood in K2EDTA tubes following their own protocols. For TCRbeta analysis, collaborators shipped samples as frozen whole blood, isolated PBMCs, or DNA extracted from either of those sample types. TCRbeta CDR3 regions were amplified from genomic DNA using the immunoSEQ Assay, a bias-controlled multiplex PCR. On the authors' methods: Nucleated cell counts per sample were estimated from amplification of reference gene primers within the assay. Sequence reads were collapsed and filtered to measure the absolute abundance of every unique TCRbeta CDR3 rearrangement. For each sample, productive Simpson clonality was calculated as the square root of Simpson's diversity index over productive rearrangements. The clones in this table, taken by TCRdb from immuneACCESS, are in-frame only. Not every clone is retained; where verified, under half of the shortfall comes from an unresolved V gene, and the cause of the rest is unknown. The V and J calls and clone size were taken over from that table, and D and trimming were inferred from the DNA. This sample has 150,000 to 200,000 clones in its table, and around 86% of those were observed once. The top ten clonotypes cover more than 7.5% of the sample.

Paper-wide results and their limitations: How much clinical and demographic metadata was included differed by source and by participant, and the metadata was provided uncurated.

According to the germline V gene, CDR1 reads ENHRY and CDR2 reads SYGVKD. V is pruned by 6 bases and J by 4 bases, leaving 4 bases of the junction without a gene match. The CDR3 starts with the cysteine, ends with the phenylalanine, and has 14 residues. Here the CDR3 DNA is all that survives: 42 bases in frame from base 1. The clonotype was recovered from a man aged 50 to 59 with active or convalescent COVID-19. The specimen sequenced was peripheral blood. The rearrangement combines TRBV10-3 with TRBJ1-5, with 9 bases in between that match TRBD1. The bases read TGTGCCATCAGCAAGACAGGGGGGAATCAGCCCCAGCATTTT. The resulting protein is CAISKTGGNQPQHF.